This T cell receptor beta chain is drawn from a study of cytomegalovirus exposure and HLA in healthy donors. Overall study results and limits: It was likely that a cluster of highly shared sequence variants was a sequencing artifact.

Germline values: CDR1 LNHDA, CDR2 SQIVND (reference sequence). The CDR3 sequence is 14 residues long. Unmatched junction bases numbered 7, after V lost 9 bases and J lost 0 bases. The PCR had 60 Vbeta and 13 Jbeta primers. Only in-frame clones appear in the TCRdb table, and some are missing; sequencing was by immunoSEQ multiplex PCR. The sample lists 85,000 to 130,000 clones, over 60% occurring once. As concerns this clone: Its antigen is currently unknown.

V usage is TRBV19 and J usage is TRBJ2-5; 7 nucleotides align to TRBD2. The receptor was isolated from a female donor in good health and CMV-seropositive. Sequencing used PBMCs. CDR3 loop: CASKRGRNQETQYF. The CDR3, as DNA: TGTGCCAGCAAGCGGGGTAGGAACCAAGAGACCCAGTACTTC. The complete variable domain, with remaining parts taken from reference TRBV19 and TRBJ2-5, reads DGGITQSPKYLFRKEGQNVTLSCEQNLNHDAMYWYRQDPGQGLRLIYYSQIVNDFQKGDIAEGYSVSREKKESFPLTVTSAQKNPTAFYLCASKRGRNQETQYFGPGTRLLVL.